These 24 T cell receptor beta chains were all obtained from the same sample, sequenced in a study of CD8+ T cells in alopecia areata. CD25+CD127- cells were sorted from CD4+ cells in a few patients. RNA, once extracted, was reverse transcribed into cDNA for use as the sequencing template. Sequenced by immunoSEQ multiplex PCR; TCRdb stores in-frame clones only, minus some. Of about 14,000 clones in the sample, 58% were seen once. The specimen sequenced was CD4+ Tregs sorted from blood. The receptor set was obtained from a human donor with alopecia areata.

V usage is TRBV18 and J usage is TRBJ2-1; D ambiguous. The CDR3 has 15 residues. Trimming removed 3 bases from V and 4 bases from J, with 13 bases in between. Germline V gene lookup returns CDR1 KGHSH and CDR2 LQKENI. CDR3 bases: TGTGCCAGCTCACCCACGTTAGGATCTTACAATGAGCAGTTCTTC. This encodes CASSPTLGSYNEQFF.

The chain has TRBV15 and TRBJ2-1; 8 positions match TRBD1. The CDR3 extends over 15 amino acids. The V and J ends lost 1 base and 8 bases, in that order; junction bases with no gene match: 7. Germline V gives CDR1 LNHNV, CDR2 YYDKDF (reference sequence). CDR3 region: CATSRAGTGRDEQFF. CDR3 coding DNA: TGTGCCACCAGCAGAGCAGGGACAGGACGGGATGAGCAGTTCTTC.

The gene calls are TRBV2 and TRBJ2-3, with D uncertain. The ends were cut back, 4 bases at V and 6 bases at J, with 14 bases in the middle. Germline CDR1 is SNHLY and CDR2 is FYNNEI. The CDR3 runs 14 residues. Written as DNA, the CDR3 is TGTGCCAGCAGTGTAAGGACCCTGGGGGATACGCAGTATTTT. Translated: CASSVRTLGDTQYF.

The rearrangement uses TRBV30 and TRBJ1-2; unclear D gene. The CDR3 is 12 residues long. V lost 3 bases to trimming and J lost 7 bases, with 12 bases between them. Germline V gives CDR1 GTSNPN, CDR2 SVGIG (reference sequence). In DNA form, the CDR3 reads TGTGCCTGGAGAGTTATGGGGTCTGGCTACACCTTC. Protein product: CAWRVMGSGYTF. Together with reference TRBV30 and TRBJ1-2, the CDR3 gives the full variable domain: SQTIHQWPATLVQPVGSPLSLECTVEGTSNPNLYWYRQAAGRGLQLLFYSVGIGQISSEVPQNLSASRPQDRQFILSSKKLLLSDSGFYLCAWRVMGSGYTFGSGTRLTVV.

The chain combines TRBV5-1 with TRBJ1-5; D gene uncertain. V was shortened by 0 bases and J by 9 bases, with 10 bases between the two germline ends. Germline CDR1 reads SGHRS; CDR2 reads YFSETQ. The CDR3 contains 13 residues. The CDR3 DNA reads as TGCGCCAGCAGCTTGGGGCAGACGGGGCCCCAGCATTTT. It encodes CASSLGQTGPQHF.

This clone was recorded only once. V usage is TRBV5-1 and J usage is TRBJ1-1; no clear D gene. This CDR3 has 14 residues. Looked up from germline, CDR1 is SGHRS and CDR2 is YFSETQ. Trimming stripped 4 bases from V and 7 bases from J, with 17 bases between. CDR3 protein: CASSPPNLNGEAFF. The CDR3 DNA is TGCGCCAGCAGCCCTCCCAATCTCAACGGTGAAGCTTTCTTT. The whole variable domain, filled in from reference TRBV5-1 and TRBJ1-1, reads KAGVTQTPRYLIKTRGQQVTLSCSPISGHRSVSWYQQTPGQGLQFLFEYFSETQRNKGNFPGRFSGRQFSNSRSEMNVSTLELGDSALYLCASSPPNLNGEAFFGQGTRLTVV.

The rearrangement uses TRBV6-5 and TRBJ1-2; 10 bases are shared with TRBD1. CDR1 MNHEY and CDR2 SVGAGI come from the germline V gene. The CDR3 covers 15 residues. Trimming at V came to 7 bases and at J to 2 bases, leaving 7 bases not matched to a gene. The CDR3 coding sequence is TGTGCCAGCAATTTCGTGACAGGGGGCAACTATGGCTACACCTTC. Translating it yields CASNFVTGGNYGYTF.

V usage is TRBV20-1 and J usage is TRBJ1-6; unclear D gene. Germline V CDR1 and CDR2: DFQATT, SNEGSKA (reference sequence). The germline V and J ends were trimmed by 7 bases and 10 bases, with 5 bases remaining between them. The CDR3 length is 9 residues. The CDR3 spells CSGGSPLHF. As DNA, the CDR3 is TGCAGTGGTGGCTCACCCCTCCACTTT.

This clone is classed as medium-sized. The chain couples TRBV7-3 to TRBJ2-1, with 10 bases identical to TRBD2. This CDR3 is built from 15 residues. With 5 bases clipped from V and 8 bases from J, the junction kept 9 bases outside the gene matches. The germline CDR1 and CDR2 sequences are SGHTA and FQGTGA. The CDR3 DNA reads TGTGCCAGCAGCCCCCTAGCGGGAGTGTTCTATGAGCAGTTCTTC. As protein: CASSPLAGVFYEQFF.

The chain couples TRBV7-6 to TRBJ2-2; a weak D match, TRBD2 (6 bases). Germline loops: CDR1 SGHVS, CDR2 FNYEAQ. This CDR3 comprises 16 residues. Trimming cost V 2 bases and J 3 bases, with 13 bases left between them. The CDR3: CASSLLLPGDTGELFF. The CDR3 nucleotides read TGTGCCAGCAGCTTACTCCTCCCGGGGGACACCGGGGAGCTGTTTTTT.

The CDR3 region is CASSVAGFYGYTF. The CDR3 region has the DNA TGTGCCAGCAGTGTCGCAGGGTTTTATGGCTACACCTTC. The J gene is TRBJ1-2, the V gene TRBV28, with D perhaps TRBD1 (5 bases). The length of the CDR3 is 13 residues. The V end lost 5 bases, the J end lost 5 bases, and 12 bases lay between the germline ends. Germline loops: CDR1 MDHEN, CDR2 SYDVKM.

The V call is TRBV7-8, the J call TRBJ1-2; 7 bases align to TRBD1. Trimming removed 1 base from V and 2 bases from J; junction bases left unmatched: 25. The germline gives CDR1 SGHVS, CDR2 FQNEAQ. The CDR3 totals 22 residues. CDR3 DNA sequence: TGTGCCAGCAGCTTAGATTTCGCAACGTTTCTCGGGCAGGGGGTAGGGAACTATGGCTACACCTTC. As protein: CASSLDFATFLGQGVGNYGYTF.

The chain recombines TRBV5-1 with TRBJ2-7, with D possibly TRBD1 on 6 matching bases. Germline V gives CDR1 SGHRS, CDR2 YFSETQ. This CDR3 is 15 amino acids long. Deletions cut 1 base from V and 1 base from J, with 12 bases between. This chain's CDR3 is CASSLMAQGSYEQYF. The DNA for the CDR3 is TGCGCCAGCAGCTTGATGGCACAGGGTTCCTACGAGCAGTACTTC.

The V and J genes are TRBV29-1 and TRBJ1-2; tentative D call: TRBD1 (6 bases). Germline V lookup: CDR1 SQVTM, CDR2 ANQGSEA. The CDR3 covers 13 residues. With 7 bases removed from V and 3 bases from J, the gap between germline ends came to 15 bases. The CDR3 protein is CSADSPIDYGYTF. CDR3 coding DNA: TGCAGCGCGGACAGCCCCATCGACTATGGCTACACCTTC.

The chain joins TRBV29-1 to TRBJ1-5; TRBD1 might be the D (6 bases). V was pared by 4 bases and J by 9 bases, with 28 bases between. CDR1 and CDR2 from the germline V gene are SQVTM and ANQGSEA. The length of the CDR3 is 17 residues. CDR3 loop: CSVVTGPGAGASGPQHF. The CDR3 DNA follows: TGCAGCGTTGTCACGGGACCAGGGGCGGGGGCCTCGGGGCCCCAGCATTTT. Full variable domain (missing parts from reference TRBV29-1 and TRBJ1-5): SAVISQKPSRDICQRGTSLTIQCQVDSQVTMMFWYRQQPGQSLTLIATANQGSEATYESGFVIDKFPISRPNLTFSTLTVSNMSPEDSSIYLCSVVTGPGAGASGPQHFGDGTRLSIL.

The V and J genes are TRBV19 and TRBJ1-2, with D hard to call. The germline V and J ends were trimmed by 3 bases and 4 bases, with 9 bases remaining between them. The CDR3 consists of 13 residues. Germline assignment: CDR1 LNHDA and CDR2 SQIVND (reference sequence). CDR3 bases: TGTGCCAGTAGTATGATTTCAGGCTATGGCTACACCTTC. This translates into CASSMISGYGYTF.

This rearrangement joins TRBV6-1 to TRBJ2-1, with D unclear. The V gene's germline CDR1 is MNHNS and CDR2 SASEGT. Trimming pared 6 bases from V and 3 bases from J, leaving 9 bases between. This CDR3 contains 13 residues. DNA of the CDR3: TGTGCCAGCAGGGCGGTACTCTACAATGAGCAGTTCTTC. It encodes CASRAVLYNEQFF.

The gene calls are TRBV27 and TRBJ2-3, with D perhaps matching TRBD1 (6 bases). V lost 3 bases and J 2 bases, leaving 9 bases between the germline ends. Germline V gene data show CDR1 as MNHEY and CDR2 as SMNVEV (reference sequence). This CDR3 is 14 amino acids long. The CDR3 protein is CASSFGDNTDTQYF. The CDR3, as DNA: TGTGCCAGCAGTTTCGGGGACAACACAGATACGCAGTATTTT.

CDR3 sequence: CASSRLSPGSQAGANVLTF. In DNA form, the CDR3 reads TGTGCCAGCAGTCGACTATCTCCGGGATCGCAAGCTGGGGCCAACGTCCTGACTTTC. The V and J genes are TRBV27 and TRBJ2-6; D may be TRBD2 (5 bases). The germline CDR1 and CDR2 sequences are MNHEY and SMNVEV (reference sequence). The V end lost 5 bases, the J end lost 2 bases, and 22 bases lay between the germline ends. The CDR3 runs to 19 residues.

The rearrangement links TRBV2 to TRBJ2-7, with TRBD2 matching over 8 bases. From germline, CDR1 is SNHLY and CDR2 FYNNEI. V trimming: 6 bases; J trimming: 4 bases; junction bases outside the gene matches: 8. The CDR3 spans 14 residues. In DNA form, the CDR3 reads TGTGCCAGCAGAGCCGGGACTAGAATGTACGAGCAGTACTTC. It encodes CASRAGTRMYEQYF.

The CDR3 DNA reads as TGCGCCAACTCCCTAGCGGTCCCCACAGATACGCAGTATTTT. As protein: CANSLAVPTDTQYF. The V gene is TRBV5-1, the J gene TRBJ2-3; the match to TRBD2 covers 7 bases. CDR1 is SGHRS and CDR2 is YFSETQ in the germline V gene. J was trimmed by 2 bases and V by 9 bases; bases with no gene match: 9. The CDR3 runs to 14 residues.

The rearrangement links TRBV6-6 to TRBJ2-3; D remains unclear. CDR3 size: 13 residues. V was cut by 0 bases and J by 9 bases, with 10 bases left in between. From germline, CDR1 is MNHNY and CDR2 SVGAGI (reference sequence). The CDR3 here is CASSYSLGETQYF. DNA of the CDR3: TGTGCCAGCAGTTACTCCCTTGGGGAAACGCAGTATTTT.

This chain uses TRBV5-1 with TRBJ2-1; 11 bases fit TRBD2. Per the germline V gene, CDR1 is SGHRS and CDR2 is YFSETQ. The length of the CDR3 is 14 residues. The ends lost 7 bases at V and 4 bases at J; junction bases unmatched: 4. The CDR3 nucleotides read TGCGCCAGCGGCATAGCGGGAGGGTACAATGAGCAGTTCTTC. Protein product: CASGIAGGYNEQFF.

This clone appeared a single time. This chain joins TRBV27 and TRBJ1-1; 10 bases are a match to TRBD1. The trim removed 6 bases at V and 5 bases at J, leaving 15 bases unmatched. The germline V gene has CDR1 MNHEY and CDR2 SMNVEV (reference sequence). The CDR3 totals 17 residues. The CDR3, as DNA: TGTGCCAGCAGGTTGTGGGACAGGGGTCCTCCGTATACTGAAGCTTTCTTT. Residues: CASRLWDRGPPYTEAFF.